This T cell receptor (beta chain) appears in the sequencing data of a study of T cell repertoires in cytomegalovirus infection. General observations from the study: HLA-C-restricted CMV-specific TCR beta clonotypes were dominant in the ex vivo response.

There are a few counts of this clonotype. Its specificity is unknown. Trimming removed 7 bases from V and 2 bases from J, with 25 bases in between. This CDR3 is 18 amino acids long. TCRdb re-analysed the reads in MiXCR, keeping a single row per CDR3 protein. The table has 400,000 to 600,000 distinct CDR3 sequences, under 45% seen once. Sequenced here: cultured PBMCs, sampled from culture after CMV antigen stimulation. V is TRBV12-3 or TRBV12-4 and J is TRBJ2-3; D is undetermined. The clonotype comes from a human donor in good health (CMV status not recorded). Some clones in this sample may be carry-over from other donors' samples. DNA of the CDR3: TGTGCCAGCACTCATTACGCCCCAGGCTTGGTAGTCACAGATACGCAGTATTTT. Translation: CASTHYAPGLVVTDTQYF.